This T cell receptor beta chain is from a study of early stage breast cancer tumors. Overall study: About 80% of the 16 invasive tumors were ER+, PR+ and HER2-. Roughly eight ER+/PR+/HER2- tumors were invasive ductal; a few were invasive lobular.

As to this clone: Its antigen is unknown.

Study-level points and caveats: Most shared enriched TCRB sequences were commonly generated ones.

Only in-frame clones appear in the TCRdb table, and some are missing; sequencing was by immunoSEQ multiplex PCR. In the table there are around 40,000 clones, 74% of which are singletons. The material sequenced was blood. The sequence was obtained from a person in their 60s with breast cancer.

The DNA of the CDR3 is TGTGCCGCGGGGGGGGCTTTGGGAGAGACCCAGTACTTC. This codes for CAAGGALGETQYF. The rearrangement links TRBV11-2 to TRBJ2-5, with 9 bases fitting TRBD2. This CDR3 has 13 amino acids. Germline V gene data show CDR1 as SGHAT and CDR2 as FQNNGV. Unmatched junction bases numbered 8, after V lost 11 bases and J lost 4 bases.